Sequencing of this T cell receptor (beta chain) was carried out in a study of T cell repertoires in cytomegalovirus infection. For the study at large: It can be stated that public TCR beta signatures indicated CMV infection as well as a matching HLA type.

Using its own MiXCR run on the reads, TCRdb lists one record per CDR3 protein. The table records hundreds of thousands of distinct CDR3 sequences, around a sixth of them present only once. This clonotype occurred many times. Its specificity is not known. CDR1 DFQATT and CDR2 SNEGSKA come from the germline V gene (reference sequence). CDR3 size: 17 residues. Germline trimming cut 5 bases from V and 1 base from J; bases unmatched to any gene: 13. Study outcomes and limitations: Based on cumulative public TCR beta family frequency, carriers of CMV plus the relevant HLA were identified. Dominating the ex vivo response were TCR beta clonotypes that were CMV-specific and HLA-C-restricted.

The chain uses TRBV20-1 and TRBJ1-2, with TRBD1 identical over 10 bases. This receptor was identified in a human donor in good health (CMV status not recorded). Some clones in this sample may be carry-over from other donors' samples. The sample taken for sequencing was PBMCs. The CDR3 DNA reads as TGCAGTGCTCTACCCGGGACAGGGGCCGCCCTTAACTATGGCTACACCTTC. As protein: CSALPGTGAALNYGYTF.